This T cell receptor (beta chain) came from a study of control samples from healthy donors and cancer patients. Germline V lookup: CDR1 SGHNT, CDR2 YYREEE (reference sequence). This CDR3 spans 15 amino acids. Trimming removed 0 bases from V and 9 bases from J; junction bases left unmatched: 9. The sample holds one count of this clone. Data came from immunoSEQ multiplex PCR; TCRdb stores just in-frame clones and leaves some out. Seen here are more than 65,000 clones, about 90% observed once, and the top ten hold 1.9%. The chain couples TRBV5-4 to TRBJ2-1; TRBD2 aligns across 7 bases. This receptor was taken from a woman aged 60-75 years with head and neck cancer. The material sequenced was PBMCs. The CDR3 bases are TGTGCCAGCAGCTTGGAGGGCGGGAGTGGCCTTGAGCAGTTCTTC. Its protein is CASSLEGGSGLEQFF.